The 10 T cell receptor beta chains below come from one sample, sequenced in a study of cytomegalovirus exposure and HLA in healthy donors. It was with 60 Vbeta and 13 Jbeta primers that the PCR ran. Sequencing was performed with immunoSEQ multiplex PCR; in TCRdb, only in-frame clones are kept and a portion is missing. Of approximately 220,000 clones in the sample, over 60% were seen once. Sequencing was done on a sample of PBMCs. The receptor source for this set is a man between 18 and 35 years old in good health and CMV-seronegative.

The V and J genes are TRBV18 and TRBJ2-5, with D tentatively TRBD2 (5 bases). The V and J ends lost 2 bases and 5 bases respectively, with 12 bases between them. Per the germline V gene, CDR1 is KGHSH and CDR2 is LQKENI. The CDR3 contains 14 residues. The CDR3: CASSPEGRVETQYF. The CDR3 region has the DNA TGTGCCAGCTCACCAGAGGGAAGGGTGGAGACCCAGTACTTC.

The rearrangement joins TRBV28 to TRBJ1-2; tentatively, D is TRBD1 (6 bases). CDR3 length: 20 amino acids. Deletions cut 6 bases from V and 2 bases from J, with 31 bases between. Per the germline V gene, CDR1 is MDHEN and CDR2 is SYDVKM. The CDR3 loop is CASSLLTIRTESKSNYGYTF. The CDR3 DNA sequence: TGTGCCAGCAGCTTACTAACCATTCGGACAGAGTCGAAAAGCAACTATGGCTACACCTTC.

V gene TRBV27 combines with J gene TRBJ2-1, with 10 bases that match TRBD2. V was pared by 6 bases and J by 0 bases, with 8 bases of the junction left unmatched. The length of the CDR3 is 17 residues. Germline CDR1 MNHEY, CDR2 SMNVEV (reference sequence). The CDR3 protein is CASRTSGLISSYNEQFF. The DNA for the CDR3 is TGTGCCAGCAGGACTAGCGGGCTTATTAGCTCCTACAATGAGCAGTTCTTC.

This clone showed up just once. The chain couples TRBV28 to TRBJ2-7, with 10 nucleotides matching TRBD2. Germline-derived CDR1 and CDR2 are MDHEN and SYDVKM. V shed 3 bases and J 3 bases; nucleotides not matched to a gene: 2. This CDR3 comprises 14 residues. CDR3 protein: CASSFASGSYEQYF. The DNA for the CDR3 is TGTGCCAGCAGTTTTGCTAGCGGGAGCTACGAGCAGTACTTC. Variable domain in full (rest from reference TRBV28 and TRBJ2-7): DVKVTQSSRYLVKRTGEKVFLECVQDMDHENMFWYRQDPGLGLRLIYFSYDVKMKEKGDIPEGYSVSREKKERFSLILESASTNQTSMYLCASSFASGSYEQYFGPGTRLTVT.

This clone was detected once. The chain links TRBV11-2 to TRBJ2-1; 10 bases fit TRBD2. CDR1 SGHAT and CDR2 FQNNGV come from the germline V gene. V was pared by 4 bases and J by 4 bases, with 4 bases of the junction left unmatched. The CDR3 runs 15 residues. In DNA, the CDR3 is TGTGCCAGCAGCTCCCTAGCGGGAGCGTACAATGAGCAGTTCTTC. Encoded protein: CASSSLAGAYNEQFF.

V usage is TRBV15 and J usage is TRBJ2-2; 8 nucleotides match TRBD1. V lost 0 bases, J lost 4 bases, and 7 bases stayed unmatched. This CDR3 has 17 residues. Germline-derived CDR1 and CDR2 are LNHNV and YYDKDF (reference sequence). The CDR3 nucleotides are TGTGCCACCAGCAGAGATCGGGGACAGGCCCTCACCGGGGAGCTGTTTTTT. Its protein is CATSRDRGQALTGELFF.

V is TRBV19 and J is TRBJ1-1, with D maybe TRBD1 (6 bases). V was trimmed by 5 bases and J by 1 base, leaving 8 bases between them. The germline gives CDR1 LNHDA, CDR2 SQIVND (reference sequence). This CDR3 region has 13 residues. As DNA, the CDR3 is TGTGCCAGTAGTTTACAGGGGAACACTGAAGCTTTCTTT. Encoded protein: CASSLQGNTEAFF.

J is TRBJ1-5 and V is TRBV6-5; 7 bases align to TRBD1. Germline CDR1 is MNHEY and CDR2 is SVGAGI. The CDR3 is 14 amino acids. Germline trimming cut 0 bases from V and 10 bases from J; bases unmatched to any gene: 6. The CDR3 protein is CASSYSQGESPQHF. The CDR3 nucleotides read TGTGCCAGCAGTTACTCCCAGGGGGAGAGCCCCCAGCATTTT.

The rearrangement links TRBV6-5 to TRBJ2-7, with TRBD1 matching over 7 bases. There are 12 residues in the CDR3. J lost 6 bases, V lost 6 bases, and 5 bases had no gene match. Germline CDR1 reads MNHEY; CDR2 reads SVGAGI. In DNA form, the CDR3 reads TGTGCCAGCAGATTAGGGGGCTCCGAGCAGTACTTC. Translating gives CASRLGGSEQYF.

This rearrangement joins TRBV7-9 to TRBJ1-2; D is perhaps TRBD1 (5 bases). The CDR3 sequence is 15 residues long. Deletions cut 9 bases from V and 8 bases from J, with 25 bases between. Germline CDR1 SEHNR, CDR2 FQNEAQ (reference sequence). In nucleotides, the CDR3 is TGTGCCAGTAGTCCCGGTGACAGCCCCCAGAAGGGCTACACCTTC. Protein sequence: CASSPGDSPQKGYTF.